This T cell receptor beta chain was recovered during a study of cytomegalovirus exposure and HLA in healthy donors (dated by TCRdb to the late 2010s). At the level of the whole study: An earlier analysis of roughly 500 of the donors reported under 300 Gb of sequence data and 117 million unique TCR beta sequences obtained from some 170 million T cells. Roughly 300 gigabases of sequencing data and around 87 million unique TCR sequences were included in an early release covering over 600 HLA-typed donors. Of the roughly 400 genotyped donors, 81% were placed in the genetic ancestry cluster associated with self-reported Caucasian donors. The study aimed to test whether cataloging public T cell receptors could reveal signatures of past pathogen exposure. The T cell repertoires of 666 subjects were profiled by immunosequencing and related to cytomegalovirus serostatus. Along with the roughly 670-subject first cohort, a separate validation cohort of more than 90 different subjects was used. To predict cytomegalovirus infection status, the study combined high-throughput TCR immunosequencing, statistical association of individual TCRs with disease status, and machine learning. A later analysis re-examined previously published TCR beta repertoires from several hundred donors and added high-resolution HLA genotyping to investigate patterns of TCR occurrence. In the later analysis, no new phenotypic data were used to find candidate immune exposures; instead, reliance was placed on TCR beta sequences and their occurrence across donors. An earlier analysis of around 580 of the donors used high-throughput TCR beta sequencing to judge whether each TCR beta V gene segment behaved as functional or pseudogenic. Donor age, sex, ethnicity and CMV serostatus were compiled alongside the repertoire data. A later genetic analysis used genome-wide SNP genotypes for about 60% of the roughly 700 donors, treating that subset as a discovery cohort. Every discovery cohort repertoire had been produced on one sequencing platform. Class I and class II HLA loci were covered by the typing at four-digit resolution. The number of donors typed differed by locus, with 629-630 for A, B, C, DRB1 and DQB1, roughly 520 for DQA1, 606 for DPA1, and roughly 450 for DPB1. Roughly five DR-DQ haplotypes were handled as single units for association and clustering because linkage in the cohort was strong. Among over 350 genotyped donors of the cohort, an average of around 240,000 unique TCR beta nucleotide sequences were sequenced per donor, 15% to 20% of them non-productive.

The library relied on the immunoSEQ multiplex PCR assay. A mixture of 60 forward primers for TCR Vbeta segments and 13 reverse primers for TCR Jbeta segments was used in the multiplex PCR. The CDR3 region of rearranged TCR beta genes was amplified from genomic DNA with a multiplex PCR assay. The amplified TCR beta libraries were sequenced on the Illumina HiSeq System as 87-base-pair reads. The source study handled its data this way. Across the 670 or so repertoires, a later analysis counted 78 million or so unique TCR beta chains, some 11 million of which were shared by at least two donors. A nearest-neighbor algorithm error-corrected the raw reads and collapsed the reads into unique sequences, merging closely related sequences to remove PCR and sequencing errors. Alignment of CDR3 sequences to IMGT reference sequences was used to assign V, D and J gene segments. For a sequence to be retained, at least a six-nucleotide match to both a V gene segment and a J gene segment was required. Rearrangements were called productive when the CDR3 lacked stop codons and stayed in frame with V and J; all others were non-productive. CDR3 was defined by IMGT convention, running from the second conserved V-encoded cysteine to the conserved J-encoded phenylalanine. The earlier analysis of some 550 of the donors excluded any sequence lacking an unambiguous match to a single V gene segment. An earlier analysis of 587 of the donors classified V segments as functional when productive rearrangements were above 56.7% and as segregating when the standard deviation between donors was above 5%. A statistical classification framework was built for diagnosing cytomegalovirus status from the catalog of TCR beta chain sequences. A later analysis assigned V and J genes by comparing TCR nucleotide sequences with IMGT/GENE-DB human TR gene sequences. Using the TCRdist pipeline, a later analysis assigned CDR3 sequences along with most-parsimonious VDJ recombination scenarios. In a later analysis, every TCR beta chain was defined by the combination of its CDR3 amino acid sequence and its V-gene family, and reads without a unique V-gene family were dropped. As a way to deal with suspected cross-contamination and a sequencing artifact, a later analysis dropped 592 nucleotide sequences that were highly shared and had low generation probability. In a later analysis, a clonal expansion index for each public chain was calculated from normalized within-repertoire ranks of inferred template counts. Generation probabilities in a later analysis came from a VDJ recombination model fitted to out-of-frame rearrangements, and those results were checked against IGoR. Hypergeometric tests were used in a later analysis to score TCR-TCR, TCR-HLA and TCR-CMV co-occurrence, with a repertoire-size bias correction applied to the TCR pairs. To estimate false discovery rates, a later analysis permuted the HLA or CMV assignments 20 times. In a later analysis, co-occurring TCRs were grouped with DBSCAN, and TCRdist sequence similarity was added when clustering was performed within HLA-allele-positive subsets. Repertoires with fewer than 30,000 or more than 120,000 public chains were left out of co-occurrence clustering, as were five repertoires with anomalous nucleotide sharing. TCRdb limited this immuneACCESS table to in-frame rearrangements with V and J called. A share of clones is missing; checked studies link under half to unresolved V genes, and the rest is unexplained. V, J and clone size derive from that table, while D and trimming were established from the DNA sequence. The sample profile shows tens of thousands of clones; roughly 67% of them were found once. The biggest ten clones account for 5.9% of the sample.

What the research found in general, with its limitations: In both the original and validation cohorts, the classifier was reported to diagnose cytomegalovirus status with high specificity and sensitivity. A group of highly shared sequence variants was considered likely to be a technical artifact of the sequencing pipeline. Three of the identified cytomegalovirus-associated TCR beta chains were confirmed in vitro to be specific for cytomegalovirus antigens. In a later analysis, TCR association rates were found to vary across HLA loci, with the most associated TCRs seen for DRB1 alleles and the fewest for HLA-C alleles. A further reported finding was that TCR beta sequences accurately predicted the HLA-A and HLA-B alleles for most subjects in the first cohort. The presence/absence analyses assumed that sequencing depth was roughly uniform across donors, and that assumption may not be true. Because HLA typing was missing for some donors at each locus, association tests included only the typed subset. Strong co-occurrence of HLA alleles, especially DR and DQ, made assigning TCR associations to individual alleles difficult. The authors suggested that the approach could potentially be generalized to other disease states and immunological phenotypes. Linkage disequilibrium might explain the correlated functional status among segregating V segments, but an unknown experimental factor could not be ruled out. An association between a missense DCLRE1C variant and V-gene and J-gene trimming of TCR beta chains was found in a later genetic analysis and replicated in an independent cohort. In a later analysis, several top co-occurrence clusters were reported to appear linked to parvovirus B19, influenza, CMV and Epstein-Barr virus. In a later analysis, HLA-associated TCR beta chains were found to be more clonally expanded and to have lower generation probabilities than equally common non-associated chains. The study listed approximately 150 TCR beta chains as associated with cytomegalovirus. According to a later analysis, most CMV-associated TCR beta chains appeared to be HLA-restricted, and the HLA associations seemed to be driven largely by CMV exposure. For the cohort, immune exposure information was limited to CMV serostatus. Fewer than 20 rarely observed V segments, including chromosome 9 orphons, were excluded from the earlier analysis of about 600 of the donors because counts were too low. In this cohort, only TCR beta chains were sequenced, and detectable features were limited by the absence of alpha or paired-chain data. Across donors, most TCR sequences were observed very rarely, whereas some public TCRs were present in many individuals. In an earlier analysis of some 550 of the donors, most TCR beta V segments were observed in productive rearrangements about 90% or about 30% of the time, broadly matching IMGT annotations. A later analysis associated 16,951 TCR beta sequences with specific HLA alleles at a false discovery rate of 0.05. A later genetic analysis reported fewer N-insertions in productive TCRs among donors in an Asian-associated ancestry cluster than the roughly 700-donor mean.

The cohort consisted of 600 to 750 healthy bone marrow donors. Cohort members were all nominally healthy when sampled, although unrecorded immune exposures were likely present. The donor tested CMV seropositive and was one of the 289 seropositive cohort members. A peripheral blood sample was collected from each donor, and TCR beta sequencing was performed on peripheral blood mononuclear cells. The Qiagen DNeasy Blood Extraction Kit was used to extract genomic DNA from the blood cell samples. As to this clone: Its antigen remains unidentified. Relative to the germline gene, one junction end is altered; a read error may explain this.

The source is a boy aged 10-17 years in good health and CMV-seropositive. What was sequenced was PBMCs.

The CDR3 amino acid sequence is: CASSLSGRDPSF. Read as DNA, the sequence is TGTGCCAGCAGCTTATCCGGACGGGATCCGTCCTTC. Here the chain combines TRBV7-9 and TRBJ2-4, with a weak D call of TRBD2 (5 bases match). There are 12 amino acids in the CDR3, from cysteine to phenylalanine inclusive. Just the 36-base CDR3 DNA is kept, in frame starting at base 1. As encoded in the germline V gene (reference sequence), CDR1 is SEHNR while CDR2 is FQNEAQ.